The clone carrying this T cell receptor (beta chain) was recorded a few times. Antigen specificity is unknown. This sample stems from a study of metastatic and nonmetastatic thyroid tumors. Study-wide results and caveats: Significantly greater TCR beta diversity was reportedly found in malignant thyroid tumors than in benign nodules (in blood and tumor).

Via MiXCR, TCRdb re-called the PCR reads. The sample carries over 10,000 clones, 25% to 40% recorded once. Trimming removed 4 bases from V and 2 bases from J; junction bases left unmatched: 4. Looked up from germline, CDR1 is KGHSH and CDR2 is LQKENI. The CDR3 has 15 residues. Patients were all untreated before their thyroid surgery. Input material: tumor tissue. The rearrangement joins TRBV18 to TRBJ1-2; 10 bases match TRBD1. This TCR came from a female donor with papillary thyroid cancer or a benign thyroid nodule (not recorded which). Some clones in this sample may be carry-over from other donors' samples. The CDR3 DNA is TGTGCCAGCTCACAGGGACAGGGGCCCAACTATGGCTACACCTTC. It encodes CASSQGQGPNYGYTF. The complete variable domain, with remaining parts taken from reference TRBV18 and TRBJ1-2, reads NAGVMQNPRHLVRRRGQEARLRCSPMKGHSHVYWYRQLPEEGLKFMVYLQKENIIDESGMPKERFSAEFPKEGPSILRIQQVVRGDSAAYFCASSQGQGPNYGYTFGSGTRLTVV.